This is a list of T cell receptor beta chains from one sample in a study of blood T cells in healthy people across ages. TCRdb re-called the 5' RACE reads through MiXCR, storing one row per CDR3 protein. The repertoire holds about 1.7 million distinct CDR3 sequences, roughly 28% seen once, with 7.7% in the top ten. The sample taken for sequencing was blood. The receptors derive from a woman aged 25 to 45 in good health. The CDR3 runs from the conserved cysteine through the conserved F or W. D genes are given only for firm matches. Only some rows state a clone size, as once, few, many or a class for expanded clones.

clone size	V gene	J gene	D gene	CDR3 protein	CDR3 DNA
few	TRBV12-3/TRBV12-4	TRBJ2-1	TRBD2	CASSSPGTSGGQYNEQFF	TGTGCCAGCAGTTCCCCCGGGACTAGCGGGGGACAATACAATGAGCAGTTCTTC
.	TRBV7-2	TRBJ2-3	.	CASSLGSGRSTDTQYF	TGTGCCAGCAGCTTAGGGAGCGGCAGAAGCACAGATACGCAGTATTTT
.	TRBV20-1	TRBJ2-1	TRBD2	CSAPVSGRVLHEQFF	TGCAGTGCCCCCGTTAGCGGGAGGGTTCTTCATGAGCAGTTCTTC
many	TRBV5-1	TRBJ2-3	.	CASSSGVQSTDTQYF	TGCGCCAGCAGCTCGGGCGTCCAAAGCACAGATACGCAGTATTTT
few	TRBV29-1	TRBJ2-3	.	CSVDLLGRSQDTQYF	TGCAGCGTTGATTTGTTGGGCAGGTCGCAGGATACGCAGTATTTT
few	TRBV3-1	TRBJ2-1	TRBD2	CASSHLLAGGPSYNEQFF	TGTGCCAGCAGCCACCTGCTAGCGGGGGGGCCTTCCTACAATGAGCAGTTCTTC
.	TRBV10-3	TRBJ2-3	TRBD2	CAASRPTSGARDMQYF	TGTGCCGCCAGCCGGCCTACTAGCGGGGCCCGAGATATGCAGTATTTT
.	TRBV14	TRBJ2-2	.	CASSAQMGTGELFF	TGTGCCAGCAGCGCTCAGATGGGAACCGGGGAGCTGTTTTTT
many	TRBV6-1	TRBJ2-4	.	CASSDQAKNIQYF	TGTGCCAGCAGTGATCAAGCCAAAAACATTCAGTACTTC
.	TRBV5-6	TRBJ2-1	TRBD2	CASSLLGLAGGRNEQFF	TGTGCCAGCAGCCTGTTGGGACTAGCAGGAGGGCGCAATGAGCAGTTCTTC
.	TRBV29-1	TRBJ2-3	.	CSVEQGSADTQYF	TGCAGCGTTGAACAGGGAAGTGCAGATACGCAGTATTTT
many	TRBV28	TRBJ2-7	.	CASSLSAGGREQYF	TGTGCCAGCAGTTTGAGCGCCGGGGGGCGCGAGCAGTACTTC
.	TRBV7-2	TRBJ1-1	.	CASSPRQATEAFF	TGTGCCAGCAGCCCCCGACAGGCCACTGAAGCTTTCTTT
.	TRBV7-6	TRBJ1-3	TRBD1	CASSTGEGNTIYF	TGTGCCAGCAGCACAGGGGAAGGAAACACCATATATTTT
.	TRBV7-9	TRBJ2-7	TRBD2	CASSLRREGQTEQYF	TGTGCCAGCAGCTTAAGGCGGGAGGGCCAGACCGAGCAGTACTTC
many	TRBV29-1	TRBJ2-1	TRBD1	CSVDSRTGWVGYNEQFF	TGCAGCGTTGATTCCCGGACAGGGTGGGTAGGCTACAATGAGCAGTTCTTC
many	TRBV7-2	TRBJ2-4	.	CASSPLGSGAKNIQYF	TGTGCCAGCAGCCCCCTTGGCAGCGGGGCCAAAAACATTCAGTACTTC
many	TRBV5-1	TRBJ2-3	.	CASSLVPTGEGDTQYF	TGCGCCAGCAGCTTGGTGCCGACAGGGGAGGGAGATACGCAGTATTTT
few	TRBV2	TRBJ2-3	.	CACSEPFTDTQYF	TGTGCCTGCAGTGAACCCTTTACAGATACGCAGTATTTT
.	TRBV29-1	TRBJ1-1	.	CSVFRANTEAFF	TGCAGCGTTTTTCGGGCTAACACTGAAGCTTTCTTT
few	TRBV12-3/TRBV12-4	TRBJ2-5	.	CASSLPPSANEQYF	TGTGCCAGCAGTTTACCCCCCAGCGCCAATGAGCAGTACTTC
few	TRBV5-1	TRBJ2-2	.	CASSLSRATGELFF	TGCGCCAGCAGCTTGTCCCGGGCCACCGGGGAGCTGTTTTTT
.	TRBV29-1	TRBJ2-3	TRBD2	CSVHPSGLSTDTQYF	TGCAGCGTTCATCCTAGCGGCCTTAGCACAGATACGCAGTATTTT
.	TRBV2	TRBJ2-1	.	CASSPDLLRGQFF	TGTGCCAGCAGTCCCGACTTGCTCAGGGGGCAGTTCTTC
.	TRBV6-6	TRBJ2-3	.	CASSLRHNGDTQYF	TGTGCCAGCAGTTTAAGACACAACGGCGATACGCAGTATTTT
.	TRBV29-1	TRBJ2-1	.	CSVAGGSNEQFF	TGCAGCGTGGCCGGGGGAAGCAATGAGCAGTTCTTC
.	TRBV11-2	TRBJ2-1	TRBD2	CASSKQRGGEQFF	TGTGCCAGCAGTAAGCAGCGGGGGGGAGAGCAGTTCTTC
.	TRBV29-1	TRBJ2-1	.	CSVAGRVGNTEQFF	TGCAGCGTTGCCGGCAGGGTCGGTAATACTGAGCAGTTCTTC
.	TRBV10-3	TRBJ1-5	TRBD1	CAIRGQGAGQPQHF	TGTGCCATCAGAGGACAGGGGGCCGGTCAGCCCCAGCATTTT
.	TRBV6-5	TRBJ1-5	.	CASRPGYSNQPQHF	TGTGCCAGCAGACCCGGATATAGCAATCAGCCCCAGCATTTT
many	TRBV29-1	TRBJ2-1	.	CSVAFQDEQFF	TGCAGCGTTGCTTTCCAAGATGAGCAGTTCTTC